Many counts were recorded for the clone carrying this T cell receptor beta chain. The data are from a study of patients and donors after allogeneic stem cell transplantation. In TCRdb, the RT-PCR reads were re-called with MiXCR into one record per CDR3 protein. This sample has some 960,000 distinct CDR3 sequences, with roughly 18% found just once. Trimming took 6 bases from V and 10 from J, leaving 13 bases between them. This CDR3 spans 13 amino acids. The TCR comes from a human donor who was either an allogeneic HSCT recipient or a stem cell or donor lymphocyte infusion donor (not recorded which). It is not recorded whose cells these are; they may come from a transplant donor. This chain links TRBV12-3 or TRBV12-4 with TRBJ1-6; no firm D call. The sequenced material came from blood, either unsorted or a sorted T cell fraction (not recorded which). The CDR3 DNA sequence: TGTGCCAGCAGCCCCACCTCAAGCTCACCCCTCCACTTT. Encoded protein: CASSPTSSSPLHF.